This is a list of T cell receptor beta chains from one sample in a study of blood T cell repertoires in COVID-19. Here immunoSEQ multiplex PCR was the method, and the copy in TCRdb shows in-frame clones only, minus some. The table has approximately 120,000 clones, roughly 91% seen once; the top ten hold about 1.5%. Sequencing was carried out using peripheral blood. Receptors originate from a human donor in a cohort sampled during active COVID-19. The CDR3 runs from the conserved cysteine through the conserved F or W. A D gene is named only where the DNA matches it firmly. Clone sizes are given selectively: once, few, many, or a class where the clone is expanded.

j_call d_call cdr3_length clone_size v_call cdr3_aa cdr3_nt
TRBJ2-2 TRBD2 18 few TRBV5-1 CASSPKLAGGLNTGELFF TGCGCCAGCAGCCCGAAACTAGCGGGGGGGCTGAACACCGGGGAGCTGTTTTTT
TRBJ1-2 NA 16 few TRBV24-1 CATSDPGQSSNYGYTF TGTGCCACCAGTGATCCCGGACAGTCATCTAACTATGGCTACACCTTC
TRBJ2-1 TRBD2 13 NA TRBV9 CASSAGTSEEQFF TGTGCCAGCAGCGCAGGGACTAGCGAGGAACAGTTCTTC
TRBJ2-3 TRBD2 16 NA TRBV14 CASSPLSGRPTDTQYF TGTGCCAGCAGCCCGCTTAGCGGGAGACCCACAGATACGCAGTATTTT
TRBJ2-3 TRBD1 15 NA TRBV6-1 CASSDGTGRADTQYF TGTGCCAGCAGTGACGGGACAGGGAGGGCAGATACGCAGTATTTT
TRBJ1-2 TRBD1 15 once TRBV5-5 CASSAGTGATYGYTF TGTGCCAGCAGCGCCGGGACAGGAGCCACATATGGCTACACCTTC
TRBJ1-4 NA 15 NA TRBV5-5 CASSLGAATNEKLFF TGTGCCAGCAGCTTAGGGGCTGCAACTAATGAAAAACTGTTTTTT
TRBJ2-7 TRBD2 15 NA TRBV28 CASRTAGTSSYEQYF TGTGCCAGCAGAACAGCCGGGACTAGCTCCTACGAGCAGTACTTC
TRBJ1-3 NA 15 NA TRBV18 CASSPGQREGNTIYF TGTGCCAGCTCACCAGGACAGCGGGAAGGAAACACCATATATTTT
TRBJ1-2 NA 17 few TRBV5-4 CASSFRATVLSNYGYTF TGTGCCAGCAGCTTCAGGGCGACAGTTCTCTCTAACTATGGCTACACCTTC
TRBJ2-7 NA 14 NA TRBV27 CASSLSAPHYEQYF TGTGCCAGCAGTTTATCAGCACCTCACTACGAGCAGTACTTC
TRBJ2-1 TRBD2 16 few TRBV7-9 CASSLTSGTSYNEQFF TGTGCCAGCAGCTTAACTAGCGGAACCTCCTACAATGAGCAGTTCTTC
TRBJ1-2 TRBD1 14 few TRBV27 CASSPGQSLYGYTF TGTGCCAGCAGTCCGGGACAGAGCCTTTATGGCTACACCTTC
TRBJ2-3 TRBD1 15 NA TRBV5-1 CASSIRDSLLDTQYF TGCGCCAGTAGCATAAGGGACAGTTTGCTGGATACGCAGTATTTT
TRBJ2-7 TRBD2 14 NA TRBV6-5 CASRPSGYSYEQYF TGTGCCAGCAGGCCTAGCGGCTACTCCTACGAGCAGTACTTC
TRBJ2-7 NA 16 once TRBV6-6 CASSYSSPYPSYEQYF TGTGCCAGCAGTTATTCTAGCCCTTATCCTTCCTACGAGCAGTACTTC
TRBJ1-5 NA 15 few TRBV19 CASAIRGEGNQPQHF TGTGCCAGCGCAATACGGGGGGAAGGGAATCAGCCCCAGCATTTT
TRBJ2-7 TRBD2 14 NA TRBV6-5 CASRPALAGYEQYF TGTGCCAGCAGGCCGGCTCTAGCGGGATACGAGCAGTACTTC
TRBJ2-1 TRBD2 15 NA TRBV27 CASSLKSGAYNEQFF TGTGCCAGCAGTTTAAAAAGCGGGGCTTACAATGAGCAGTTCTTC
TRBJ1-5 NA 14 NA TRBV2 CASSVMGHDQPQHF TGTGCCAGCAGTGTCATGGGACATGATCAGCCCCAGCATTTT
TRBJ2-7 NA 16 once TRBV6-6 CASSHLSVDRAYEQYF TGTGCCAGCAGTCATCTAAGTGTCGACAGAGCCTACGAGCAGTACTTC
TRBJ2-5 TRBD2 17 NA TRBV7-2 CASSLVLTLAGGETQYF TGTGCCAGCAGCTTAGTACTCACCCTAGCGGGAGGAGAGACCCAGTACTTC
TRBJ1-1 NA 15 NA TRBV6-6 CASIREPLMNTEAFF TGTGCCAGCATCAGGGAACCTTTGATGAACACTGAAGCTTTCTTT
TRBJ2-1 TRBD2 16 once TRBV6-4 CASSDLAGGPVYEQFF TGTGCCAGCAGTGATTTAGCGGGAGGGCCGGTTTATGAGCAGTTCTTC
TRBJ2-7 NA 13 few TRBV2 CASNQDSTYEQYF TGTGCCAGCAATCAAGACAGTACCTACGAGCAGTACTTC
TRBJ1-3 TRBD1 16 NA TRBV25-1 CASRQSGTGVGNTIYF TGTGCCAGCAGACAATCCGGGACAGGGGTCGGAAACACCATATATTTT
TRBJ2-1 TRBD2 13 NA TRBV5-4 CASSQGLNNEQFF TGTGCCAGCAGCCAGGGACTAAACAATGAGCAGTTCTTC
TRBJ1-1 NA 13 NA TRBV12-3/TRBV12-4 CASRRQANTEAFF TGTGCCAGCAGACGACAGGCGAACACTGAAGCTTTCTTT